This T cell receptor (beta chain) was retrieved from a study of blood T cell repertoires in COVID-19. Study as a whole: Acute-phase and convalescent COVID-19 samples originated in the United States, Italy and Spain. T cells, B-cell-depleted T cells, or PBMCs provided the cDNA or gDNA that served as material.

This clone has more than one count but fewer than ten. Assay used: immunoSEQ multiplex PCR; TCRdb lists only in-frame clones, some missing. The table shows 90,000 to 150,000 clones, with about three quarters occurring only once. The V segment lost 2 bases and the J segment 4 bases; nucleotides outside the gene matches: 2. The germline gives CDR1 SGHNT, CDR2 YENEEA. The CDR3 contains 14 residues. Sequencing input: peripheral blood. The clonotype was recovered from a man between 70 and 80 years old with acute or convalescent COVID-19. This rearrangement joins TRBV11-3 to TRBJ1-5; 7 bases fit TRBD1. DNA of the CDR3: TGTGCCAGCAGCTTAACACAGGGGAATCAGCCCCAGCATTTT. Its protein is CASSLTQGNQPQHF.